The clone carrying this T cell receptor (beta chain) was observed at least ten times. Amplified regions were TCR beta CDR3 sequences from RNA transcripts. HTBI primers were employed in a first-round RT-PCR of the TCR CDR3. Each CDR3 protein is one row after TCRdb ran MiXCR on the multiplex PCR reads. The sample has some 620,000 distinct CDR3 sequences; around 16% are singletons. The record originates from a study of T cells in Graves' hyperthyroidism and ophthalmopathy. The CDR3 length is 14 residues. Germline V gene lookup returns CDR1 SGHTA and CDR2 FQGNSA. After removal of 7 bases from V and 4 bases from J, the junction contained 10 bases not matched to a gene.

The chain combines TRBV7-2 with TRBJ2-7; 7 bases are shared with TRBD2. What was sequenced was blood. This TCR was recovered from a woman aged 30 to 39 with Graves' hyperthyroidism. CDR3 nucleotide sequence: TGTGCCAGCAAACGGACTAGTAGTGGTTACGAGCAGTACTTC. As protein: CASKRTSSGYEQYF.